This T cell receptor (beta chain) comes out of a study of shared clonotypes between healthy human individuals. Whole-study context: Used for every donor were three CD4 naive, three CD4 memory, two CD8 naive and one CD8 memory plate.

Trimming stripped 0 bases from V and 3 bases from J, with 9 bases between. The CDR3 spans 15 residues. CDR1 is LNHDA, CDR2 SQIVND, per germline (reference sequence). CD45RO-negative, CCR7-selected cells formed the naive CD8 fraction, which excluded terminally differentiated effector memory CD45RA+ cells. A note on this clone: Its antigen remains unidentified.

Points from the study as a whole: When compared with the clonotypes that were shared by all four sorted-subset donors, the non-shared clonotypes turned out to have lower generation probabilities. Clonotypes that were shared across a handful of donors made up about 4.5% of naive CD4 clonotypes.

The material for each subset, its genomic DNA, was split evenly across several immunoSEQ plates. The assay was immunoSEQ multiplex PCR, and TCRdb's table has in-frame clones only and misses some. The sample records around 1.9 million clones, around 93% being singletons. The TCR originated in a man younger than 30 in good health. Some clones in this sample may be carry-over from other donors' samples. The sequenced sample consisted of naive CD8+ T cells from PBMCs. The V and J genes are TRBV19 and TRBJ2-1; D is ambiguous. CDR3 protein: CASSIDRAGYNEQFF. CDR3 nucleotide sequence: TGTGCCAGTAGTATAGATCGGGCCGGCTACAATGAGCAGTTCTTC.